A selection of T cell receptor beta chains follows, all from one sample in a study of shared clonotypes between healthy human individuals. Clones were sequenced by immunoSEQ multiplex PCR, and TCRdb holds only the in-frame ones, with some missing. The profile shows around 1.9 million clones, approximately 92% of them singletons. Sample: naive CD8+ T cells from PBMCs. The receptors shown here come from a man aged 18 to 29 in good health. Some clones in this sample may be carry-over from other donors' samples. Each CDR3 is given with its conserved first and last residue. D genes are given only for firm matches. Size tells how often a clone was seen (once, few, many) or the class of an expanded clone, and some rows leave it out.

j_call | d_call | v_call | clone_size | cdr3_aa | cdr3_nt
TRBJ2-7 | - | TRBV10-3 | - | CAISGDGGPYEQYF | TGTGCCATCAGTGGGGACGGGGGGCCCTACGAGCAGTACTTC
TRBJ2-2 | - | TRBV10-3 | - | CALYREGTGELFF | TGTGCCTTGTACAGGGAGGGCACCGGGGAGCTGTTTTTT
TRBJ1-5 | - | TRBV21-1 | once | CASSRGQRANQPQHF | TGTGCCAGCAGCCGCGGACAGAGGGCCAATCAGCCCCAGCATTTT
TRBJ2-5 | - | TRBV19 | - | CASTPPRETQYF | TGTGCCAGTACCCCCCCGCGGGAGACCCAGTACTTC
TRBJ1-3 | - | TRBV19 | few | CASSITGSTFGNTIYF | TGTGCCAGTAGTATAACGGGGTCCACCTTCGGAAACACCATATATTTT
TRBJ2-7 | TRBD1 | TRBV28 | - | CASRLHSRTGIASSYEQYF | TGTGCCAGCAGACTCCACTCCAGGACAGGGATCGCGAGCTCCTACGAGCAGTACTTC
TRBJ2-1 | - | TRBV15 | - | CATDSGPGQFF | TGTGCCACCGATAGCGGTCCGGGGCAGTTCTTC
TRBJ2-7 | - | TRBV6-5 | - | CASSYSPSRGDEQYF | TGTGCCAGCAGTTACTCTCCCAGTAGAGGAGACGAGCAGTACTTC
TRBJ2-1 | TRBD2 | TRBV29-1 | - | CSLAGGGRSYNEQFF | TGCAGCCTAGCGGGAGGGGGCCGCTCCTACAATGAGCAGTTCTTC
TRBJ1-5 | - | TRBV6-5 | few | CASSYEGNQPQHF | TGTGCCAGCAGTTACGAGGGGAATCAGCCCCAGCATTTT
TRBJ1-5 | - | TRBV19 | - | CASSLEDRSNQPQHF | TGTGCCAGTAGTCTCGAGGACAGAAGCAATCAGCCCCAGCATTTT
TRBJ1-1 | - | TRBV28 | - | CASSLYSEGRDTEAFF | TGTGCCAGCAGTCTCTACTCGGAGGGGAGGGACACTGAAGCTTTCTTT
TRBJ2-7 | TRBD2 | TRBV27 | - | CASSSTRTSWDEQYF | TGTGCCAGCAGCTCGACTCGGACTAGTTGGGACGAGCAGTACTTC
TRBJ2-2 | - | TRBV7-2 | - | CASSLVRSGELFF | TGTGCCAGCAGCTTAGTGCGCAGCGGGGAGCTGTTTTTT
TRBJ2-2 | - | TRBV6-1 | - | CASSEGFSSTGELFF | TGTGCCAGCAGTGAAGGTTTCTCCAGCACCGGGGAGCTGTTTTTT
TRBJ1-4 | - | TRBV4-1 | - | CASSPQTGIPIMVFF | TGCGCCAGCAGCCCCCAAACCGGGATCCCCATAATGGTGTTTTTT
TRBJ1-2 | - | TRBV7-9 | - | CASSLGVSLDPYGYTF | TGTGCCAGCAGCTTAGGGGTCTCCCTCGATCCCTATGGCTACACCTTC
TRBJ2-1 | - | TRBV4-3 | - | CASSQESLGNEQFF | TGCGCCAGCAGCCAAGAAAGCCTAGGCAATGAGCAGTTCTTC
TRBJ2-4 | - | TRBV6-1 | once | CASHPSGGSKNIQYF | TGTGCCAGCCACCCCTCCGGTGGAAGCAAAAACATTCAGTACTTC
TRBJ2-7 | - | TRBV5-4 | - | CASSLGRSSYEQYF | TGTGCCAGCAGCTTGGGCCGCAGCTCCTACGAGCAGTACTTC
TRBJ2-1 | TRBD2 | TRBV29-1 | - | CSVVGKLAGGTGVNEQFF | TGCAGCGTTGTTGGGAAGCTAGCGGGAGGGACTGGAGTCAATGAGCAGTTCTTC
TRBJ1-2 | - | TRBV7-7 | - | CASSLVPWNDSPNYGYTF | TGTGCCAGCAGCTTAGTCCCCTGGAATGACAGCCCTAACTATGGCTACACCTTC
TRBJ2-1 | - | TRBV27 | - | CASSVLSGRYNEQFF | TGTGCCAGCAGTGTACTGAGCGGGCGCTACAATGAGCAGTTCTTC
TRBJ1-2 | TRBD1 | TRBV19 | - | CASSIVGWDSDTRGYGYTF | TGTGCCAGTAGTATCGTGGGGTGGGACAGCGACACAAGGGGCTATGGCTACACCTTC
TRBJ1-2 | - | TRBV19 | - | CASSPGGHYVQNYGYTF | TGTGCCAGTAGCCCGGGGGGCCACTACGTACAGAACTATGGCTACACCTTC
TRBJ2-7 | TRBD2 | TRBV2 | - | CASSGGGAGAHEQYF | TGTGCCAGCAGTGGAGGGGGAGCGGGAGCCCACGAGCAGTACTTC
TRBJ2-7 | - | TRBV7-6 | - | CASSLTRPDFESYEQYF | TGTGCCAGCAGCTTGACTAGGCCCGATTTTGAGTCCTACGAGCAGTACTTC
TRBJ2-7 | - | TRBV27 | - | CASSAWAGASYEQYF | TGTGCCAGCAGCGCCTGGGCGGGGGCTTCCTACGAGCAGTACTTC
TRBJ2-7 | TRBD1 | TRBV4-1 | - | CASSERDRGTYEQYF | TGCGCCAGCAGCGAAAGGGACAGGGGAACCTACGAGCAGTACTTC
TRBJ2-7 | - | TRBV27 | - | CASKPSDGTYEQYF | TGTGCCAGCAAACCCAGTGACGGAACCTACGAGCAGTACTTC
TRBJ1-1 | TRBD1 | TRBV5-8 | - | CASPAPGQGVNTEAFF | TGTGCCAGCCCCGCCCCGGGACAGGGTGTGAACACTGAAGCTTTCTTT
TRBJ2-7 | - | TRBV7-2 | - | CASSPLLGAVPAYEQYF | TGTGCCAGCAGCCCGCTTTTGGGCGCAGTCCCAGCCTACGAGCAGTACTTC
TRBJ1-3 | - | TRBV28 | - | CASSFEGRTIYF | TGTGCCAGCAGTTTTGAGGGTCGCACCATATATTTT
TRBJ2-1 | - | TRBV10-3 | - | CAISESGASWAEQFF | TGTGCCATCAGTGAGTCTGGGGCTAGCTGGGCTGAGCAGTTCTTC
TRBJ2-7 | TRBD1 | TRBV7-2 | - | CASSLTGVVSYEQYF | TGTGCCAGCAGCTTAACAGGGGTGGTCTCCTACGAGCAGTACTTC
TRBJ2-1 | TRBD2 | TRBV7-8 | - | CASSRPLPGLAGDSVSPPEQFF | TGTGCCAGCAGCAGACCTTTACCGGGACTAGCGGGAGATTCGGTCTCACCGCCTGAGCAGTTCTTC
TRBJ2-1 | TRBD2 | TRBV7-9 | - | CASSPREGGVWYEQFF | TGTGCCAGCAGCCCACGGGAGGGCGGTGTTTGGTATGAGCAGTTCTTC
TRBJ2-1 | TRBD2 | TRBV4-2 | once | CASSQEKRDYNEQFF | TGTGCCAGCAGCCAAGAGAAGCGGGACTACAATGAGCAGTTCTTC
TRBJ1-5 | - | TRBV19 | - | CASSINAGQYQPQHF | TGTGCCAGTAGTATTAACGCGGGGCAGTATCAGCCCCAGCATTTT
TRBJ2-1 | TRBD2 | TRBV9 | - | CASSVSLAPGGDEQFF | TGTGCCAGCAGCGTTAGTCTAGCCCCGGGAGGAGATGAGCAGTTCTTC
TRBJ2-1 | TRBD1 | TRBV6-5 | - | CATQGFGTVINEQFF | TGTGCCACCCAGGGATTCGGGACAGTAATCAATGAGCAGTTCTTC
TRBJ2-3 | - | TRBV7-9 | - | CASSYRDVLSTDTQYF | TGTGCCAGCAGTTACCGGGACGTCCTTAGCACAGATACGCAGTATTTT
TRBJ2-7 | TRBD2 | TRBV4-3 | once | CASSQVAEWAGDQVRTYEQYF | TGCGCCAGCAGCCAAGTTGCCGAATGGGCGGGAGATCAGGTTAGGACCTACGAGCAGTACTTC
TRBJ2-7 | TRBD1 | TRBV10-3 | once | CAIGQGNSYEQYF | TGTGCCATAGGACAGGGTAATTCCTACGAGCAGTACTTC
TRBJ2-7 | - | TRBV5-6 | - | CASSPGDLYYEQYF | TGTGCCAGCAGCCCGGGGGACCTCTACTACGAGCAGTACTTC
TRBJ1-5 | - | TRBV28 | - | CASRLARVGNQPQHF | TGTGCCAGCAGGTTGGCCAGGGTCGGCAATCAGCCCCAGCATTTT
TRBJ2-7 | TRBD2 | TRBV5-4 | once | CASSSPSGSSYEQYF | TGTGCCAGCAGCTCCCCTAGCGGGAGTTCCTACGAGCAGTACTTC
TRBJ2-3 | TRBD2 | TRBV19 | - | CASSDSGSPTDTQYF | TGTGCCAGTAGCGATAGCGGGAGCCCAACAGATACGCAGTATTTT
TRBJ2-7 | TRBD2 | TRBV6-5 | - | CASMVLAGGTYEQYF | TGTGCCAGCATGGTACTAGCGGGAGGGACCTACGAGCAGTACTTC
TRBJ1-2 | - | TRBV29-1 | - | CSSGTQYGYTF | TGCAGCTCCGGGACCCAGTATGGCTACACCTTC
TRBJ2-1 | - | TRBV19 | - | CASSIGGYNEQFF | TGTGCCAGTAGTATTGGCGGATACAATGAGCAGTTCTTC
TRBJ2-1 | TRBD1 | TRBV4-3 | - | CASSRNLDRGRYNEQFF | TGCGCCAGCAGCCGTAACTTGGACAGGGGGCGTTACAATGAGCAGTTCTTC
TRBJ2-7 | - | TRBV5-3 | - | CARSPVSYEQYF | TGTGCCAGAAGCCCGGTGTCCTACGAGCAGTACTTC
TRBJ2-7 | - | TRBV7-9 | few | CASSLDKAYEQYF | TGTGCCAGCAGCCTGGACAAGGCCTACGAGCAGTACTTC
TRBJ1-2 | - | TRBV29-1 | few | CSARLRSFGYTF | TGCAGCGCCCGACTTCGGAGCTTTGGCTACACCTTC
TRBJ2-7 | TRBD1 | TRBV15 | - | CATSEGTGERATYEQYF | TGTGCCACCAGTGAGGGGACAGGAGAAAGAGCAACCTACGAGCAGTACTTC
TRBJ1-6 | TRBD1 | TRBV27 | once | CASSPRDRASSPLHF | TGTGCCAGCAGTCCCCGGGACAGGGCGTCTTCACCCCTCCACTTT
TRBJ1-5 | - | TRBV2 | - | CASRRGGNSNQPQHF | TGTGCCAGCAGACGGGGGGGAAATAGCAATCAGCCCCAGCATTTT
TRBJ2-7 | TRBD2 | TRBV27 | - | CASSTPGLAGDEQYF | TGTGCCAGCAGCACCCCGGGGCTAGCGGGAGACGAGCAGTACTTC
TRBJ2-7 | - | TRBV28 | - | CASSLFRGSPIEQYF | TGTGCCAGCAGTTTATTTCGGGGGAGCCCTATCGAGCAGTACTTC